This T cell receptor beta chain came from a study of read filtering for tumor transcriptome and immune sequencing. About the research overall: Revised staging placed eight or nine patients in R-ISS I, 15 to 20 in II, more than 5 in III. IR-seq gave about 4 to 10.27 million TCR reads per sample; RNA-seq gave about 80 to 1273.

Germline values: CDR1 DFQATT, CDR2 SNEGSKA (reference sequence). Trimming cost V 3 bases and J 1 base, with 15 bases left between them. The CDR3 sequence is 15 residues long. The library was built from about 400 ng RNA with molecular barcoded adaptors for alpha/delta and beta/gamma chains. TCRdb called the reads again in MiXCR, with one record for every CDR3 protein. The repertoire consists of tens of thousands of distinct CDR3 sequences, with 20% occurring once and the leading ten covering 30% to 45%. At the time of active disease, bone marrow was collected from every patient. The sequence was collected from a donor at least 40 years old with multiple myeloma. The chain is built from TRBV20-1 and TRBJ1-1, with D tentatively TRBD1 (5 bases). Material for sequencing was a population of CD138-negative cells sorted from bone marrow. The CDR3 DNA sequence: TGCAGTGCTAGCGCTCAGACAGACCGGAACACTGAAGCTTTCTTT. Protein sequence: CSASAQTDRNTEAFF.